These 22 T cell receptor beta chains came from one sample sequenced in a study of HIV-infected patients and healthy controls (dated by TCRdb to 2013 to 2016). Since whole blood was used without any cell fractionation, the repertoire reflected all peripheral T cells in unsorted form. To prepare the library, 5' RACE was applied. The instrument was an Illumina MiSeq. 500 to 550 ng RNA was reverse transcribed with SuperScript III using primers against the alpha and beta constant regions. Separate alpha and beta chain libraries were generated by chain-specific third strand synthesis with multiplexing indices. TCRdb trimmed public reads at Q25 via fastp, called clones via MiXCR and kept in-frame beta chains. Each CDR3 protein appears once, grouped with its most common genes and DNA. The sample data list about 9,600 distinct CDR3 sequences, and roughly 7% of these were observed just once. 35% to 40% of the sample belongs to the ten largest clones.

Sequenced material: blood, taken before antiretroviral therapy. Receptor source: an adult with HIV infection.

Many counts were recorded for this clonotype. The genes are TRBV5-5 and TRBJ2-5; D is uncertain. The V end lost 1 base, the J end lost 2 bases, and 6 bases lay between the germline ends. Germline CDR1 reads SGHKS; CDR2 reads YYEKEE (reference sequence). The length of the CDR3 is 13 residues. CDR3 coding DNA: TGTGCCAGCAGCTTGTGGCATCAAGAGACCCAGTACTTC. This gives the protein CASSLWHQETQYF.

This clonotype was recorded at least ten times. This chain connects TRBV9 to TRBJ2-3; D unclear. Germline CDR1 reads SGDLS; CDR2 reads YYNGEE. With 2 bases removed from V and 2 bases from J, the gap between germline ends came to 9 bases. This CDR3 is built from 14 residues. The chain's CDR3 is CASSVDGFTDTQYF. The CDR3 bases are TGTGCCAGCAGCGTCGACGGCTTCACAGATACGCAGTATTTT.

This clonotype was counted at least ten times. The genes are TRBV2 and TRBJ2-3; D not certain. The CDR3 extends over 15 amino acids. Trimming removed 3 bases at V and 0 bases at J, with 10 bases between. Germline loops: CDR1 SNHLY, CDR2 FYNNEI. CDR3 DNA: TGTGCCAGCAGTGAGAGGACGACTAGCACAGATACGCAGTATTTT. Protein sequence: CASSERTTSTDTQYF. Based on the CDR3 plus reference TRBV2 and TRBJ2-3, the full variable domain is EPEVTQTPSHQVTQMGQEVILRCVPISNHLYFYWYRQILGQKVEFLVSFYNNEISEKSEIFDDQFSVERPDGSNFTLKIRSTKLEDSAMYFCASSERTTSTDTQYFGPGTRLTVL.

Many counts were recorded for this clonotype. The V gene is TRBV7-2, the J gene TRBJ2-2, with TRBD2 identical over 9 bases. The length of the CDR3 is 16 residues. V was pared by 5 bases and J by 6 bases, with 10 bases of the junction left unmatched. Germline CDR1 and CDR2: SGHTA and FQGNSA. CDR3 sequence (DNA): TGTGCCAGCAGCCTTACCGGGACTAGCTTGCCCGGGGAGCTGTTTTTT. It translates to CASSLTGTSLPGELFF.

The table lists this clonotype with many counts. The V call is TRBV6-1, the J call TRBJ1-1, with 12 bases aligning to TRBD1. The J segment lost 6 bases and the V segment lost 5 bases, leaving 7 bases of the junction unmatched. The CDR3 extends over 15 amino acids. Germline V gene sequence: CDR1 MNHNS, CDR2 SASEGT. CDR3 coding DNA: TGTGCCAGCAGTTATGCGGGACAGGGGGCATCTGAAGCTTTCTTT. Translation gives CASSYAGQGASEAFF.

The V gene is TRBV12-3 or TRBV12-4, the J gene TRBJ2-7; TRBD1 matches 8 bases. The CDR3 is made up of 13 amino acids. V was pared by 4 bases and J by 7 bases, with 6 bases of the junction left unmatched. In nucleotides, the CDR3 is TGTGCCAGCAGTTCAGGACAGGGTCGGGAGCAGTACTTC. Amino acids: CASSSGQGREQYF.

This clonotype was seen at least ten times. CDR3 in amino acids: CASSNHRGLYGYTF. The CDR3 coding sequence is TGTGCCAGCAGTAACCACAGGGGCCTATATGGCTACACCTTC. The rearrangement uses TRBV6-5 and TRBJ1-2; 7 bases line up with TRBD1. The CDR3 is made up of 14 amino acids. CDR1 is MNHEY and CDR2 is SVGAGI in the germline V gene. V gave up 5 bases and J gave up 5 bases; unmatched junction bases: 8.

This clonotype occurred many times. The gene calls are TRBV7-8 and TRBJ1-2; D remains unclear. This CDR3 comprises 16 residues. The germline gives CDR1 SGHVS, CDR2 FQNEAQ. Between the trimmed V and J ends, which lost 2 bases and 3 bases, there was a span of 16 bases. The CDR3: CASSLYRGSGYYGYTF. Here the CDR3 DNA reads TGTGCCAGCAGCTTATACCGGGGTTCGGGGTACTATGGCTACACCTTC. Together with reference TRBV7-8 and TRBJ1-2, the CDR3 gives the full variable domain: GAGVSQSPRYKVAKRGQDVALRCDPISGHVSLFWYQQALGQGPEFLTYFQNEAQLDKSGLPSDRFFAERPEGSVSTLKIQRTQQEDSAVYLCASSLYRGSGYYGYTFGSGTRLTVV.

In its sample, this clonotype was seen many times. The CDR3 sequence: CSARIGTVSYEQYF. The DNA of the CDR3 is TGCAGTGCTAGAATCGGGACGGTCTCCTACGAGCAGTACTTC. The V call is TRBV20-1, the J call TRBJ2-7; either TRBD1 or TRBD2 may fit D (5 bases each). The ends were cut back, 2 bases at V and 0 bases at J, with 11 bases in the middle. CDR1 DFQATT and CDR2 SNEGSKA come from the germline V gene (reference sequence). The length of the CDR3 is 14 residues.

This clonotype was detected ten times or more. The chain uses TRBV3-1 and TRBJ2-1; D possibly matches TRBD1 or TRBD2 (6 bases each). The germline CDR1 and CDR2 sequences are LGHDT and YNNKEL (reference sequence). The CDR3 is 20 amino acids. Trimming left V 3 bases short and J 3 bases short, with 27 bases between. CDR3 sequence: CASSQAVTGAITSFYNEQFF. CDR3 in DNA: TGTGCCAGCAGCCAGGCCGTCACGGGGGCGATAACCTCTTTCTACAATGAGCAGTTCTTC.

By proportion, this clonotype is medium-sized (0.01 to 0.1%). The chain employs TRBV10-3 and TRBJ1-1; the D is unclear. Germline V CDR1 and CDR2: ENHRY, SYGVKD. Trimming took off 6 bases at V and 0 bases at J, with 11 bases between the two ends. The CDR3 has 14 residues. The DNA of the CDR3 is TGTGCCATCAGCCCGGACGGAATGAACACTGAAGCTTTCTTT. Translating gives CAISPDGMNTEAFF.

The chain couples TRBV12-3 or TRBV12-4 to TRBJ1-5, with unresolved D. CDR3 length equals 15 residues. V shed 5 bases and J shed 5 bases, with 16 bases lying between them. This CDR3 is CASSPQGRGYQPQHF. Written as DNA, the CDR3 is TGTGCCAGCAGTCCCCAAGGGCGAGGTTATCAGCCCCAGCATTTT.

This clonotype was recorded many times. V and J are TRBV7-2 and TRBJ1-4; D remains unclear. The ends were cut back, 6 bases at V and 7 bases at J, with 18 bases in the middle. Germline CDR1 SGHTA, CDR2 FQGNSA. The CDR3 sequence is 15 residues long. The CDR3 loop reads CASRKRVGGPEKLFF. The CDR3 DNA is TGTGCCAGCAGGAAACGGGTTGGAGGCCCTGAAAAACTGTTTTTT.

This rearrangement joins TRBV7-8 to TRBJ1-5; D gene unclear. This CDR3 region has 14 residues. The V end lost 2 bases, the J end lost 9 bases, and 14 bases lay between the germline ends. Per germline, CDR1 SGHVS and CDR2 FQNEAQ. CDR3 protein: CASSLKDGDLPQHF. In DNA, the CDR3 is TGTGCCAGCAGCTTAAAAGACGGGGATCTGCCCCAGCATTTT.

This clonotype was found many times. CDR3 DNA: TGCGCCAGCAGCCGCACCTACAGCGGGGGTCTCTGGAATGGCTACACCTTC. Amino acids: CASSRTYSGGLWNGYTF. V usage is TRBV4-3 and J usage is TRBJ1-2; a weak D match, TRBD1 (5 bases). The CDR3 extends over 17 amino acids. Germline values: CDR1 LGHNA, CDR2 YSLEER. V gave up 4 bases and J gave up 6 bases, with 24 bases separating them.

V gene TRBV7-2 combines with J gene TRBJ1-1; D unresolved. Trimming stripped 7 bases from V and 6 bases from J, with 18 bases between. The germline gives CDR1 SGHTA, CDR2 FQGNSA. This CDR3 region has 14 residues. The CDR3 region has the DNA TGTGCCAGCATGGTAGAAAGTCGTCCATCTGAAGCTTTCTTT. Amino acids: CASMVESRPSEAFF.

This clonotype was counted ten times or more. The V gene is TRBV7-2, the J gene TRBJ2-1; possibly TRBD1 or TRBD2 for D (5 bases each). CDR1 and CDR2 (germline): SGHTA, FQGNSA. This CDR3 has 14 residues. V was clipped by 5 bases and J by 2 bases, with 10 bases between them. CDR3 sequence reads: CASSRDPAYNEQFF. The CDR3 coding sequence is TGTGCCAGCAGCCGGGACCCAGCCTACAATGAGCAGTTCTTC.

In this sample, this clonotype turned up many times. For the CDR3, the DNA is TGCAGTGCTAGAGGGATGACGAACACTGAAGCTTTCTTT. It translates to CSARGMTNTEAFF. The chain combines TRBV20-1 with TRBJ1-1; D is ambiguous. V was clipped by 1 base and J by 1 base, with 7 bases between them. Germline CDR1 reads DFQATT; CDR2 reads SNEGSKA (reference sequence). CDR3 length: 13 residues.

In its sample, this clonotype was seen many times. The chain has TRBV10-3 and TRBJ2-7; 7 nucleotides align to TRBD2. CDR1 is ENHRY, CDR2 SYGVKD, per germline. After removal of 1 base from V and 5 bases from J, the junction contained 8 bases not matched to a gene. CDR3 length: 15 amino acids. The CDR3 reads CAISELTGRPDEQYF. CDR3 bases: TGTGCCATCAGTGAGTTAACCGGGAGGCCTGACGAGCAGTACTTC.

The genes are TRBV12-3 or TRBV12-4 and TRBJ2-7; 9 bases match TRBD2. Trimming at V came to 3 bases and at J to 6 bases, leaving 9 bases not matched to a gene. This CDR3 is 15 amino acids long. In nucleotides, the CDR3 is TGTGCCAGCAGTTTTCCTGGCGGGGGGGCGGTCGAGCAGTACTTC. Translating gives CASSFPGGGAVEQYF.

By its share, this clonotype is medium-sized. V usage is TRBV6-2 or TRBV6-3 and J usage is TRBJ1-5, with TRBD1 matching over 10 bases. Looked up from germline, CDR1 is MNHEY and CDR2 is SVGEGT. V was clipped by 6 bases and J by 7 bases; unmatched bases: 9. This CDR3 has 15 residues. The CDR3 reads CASRSGTGVEQPQHF. As DNA, the CDR3 is TGTGCCAGCAGATCCGGGACAGGGGTGGAGCAGCCCCAGCATTTT.

Many counts were recorded for this clonotype. The V call is TRBV6-5, the J call TRBJ1-3; no definite D call. Per germline, CDR1 MNHEY and CDR2 SVGAGI. This CDR3 is built from 16 residues. Deletions cut 0 bases from V and 1 base from J, with 10 bases between. This CDR3 is CASSYSATGSGNTIYF. The CDR3 nucleotides are TGTGCCAGCAGTTACTCGGCGACGGGGTCTGGAAACACCATATATTTT.